The 32 T cell receptor beta chains reported below all come from one sample, sequenced in a study of blood T cell repertoires in COVID-19. Sequencing used immunoSEQ multiplex PCR; TCRdb keeps in-frame clones, though not all of them. Among 100,000 or so clones, around 84% were seen once, and the ten largest hold less than 5%. Sequencing was done on a sample of peripheral blood. These receptors were collected from a human donor in a cohort sampled during active COVID-19.

The chain employs TRBV10-3 and TRBJ2-5, with 8 nucleotides matching TRBD2. The V and J ends lost 4 bases and 3 bases, in that order; junction bases with no gene match: 19. The CDR3 has 19 residues. The germline V gene has CDR1 ENHRY and CDR2 SYGVKD. The DNA of the CDR3 is TGTGCCATCAGTGCTCCATCGGGTAGCGGGGCTCCCCTTGAAGAGACCCAGTACTTC. This codes for CAISAPSGSGAPLEETQYF.

The chain employs TRBV4-1 and TRBJ1-4, with 8 bases matching TRBD1. This CDR3 is built from 15 residues. The V gene's germline CDR1 is MGHRA and CDR2 YSYEKL. V was clipped by 3 bases and J by 5 bases; unmatched bases: 5. CDR3 sequence reads: CASSQDRVTNEKLFF. CDR3 bases: TGCGCCAGCAGCCAGGACAGGGTCACGAATGAAAAACTGTTTTTT.

The chain uses TRBV24-1 and TRBJ2-3; 8 bases agree with TRBD1. The CDR3 is made up of 15 amino acids. V trimming: 3 bases; J trimming: 4 bases; junction bases outside the gene matches: 5. Per germline, CDR1 KGHDR and CDR2 SFDVKD. CDR3 loop: CATSDPRGPADTQYF. The CDR3 DNA sequence: TGTGCCACCAGTGATCCCAGGGGGCCTGCAGATACGCAGTATTTT.

The rearrangement uses TRBV5-8 and TRBJ2-7; maybe TRBD1 (5 bases). Trimming took 0 bases from V and 0 from J, leaving 7 bases between them. The length of the CDR3 is 14 residues. The V gene's germline CDR1 is SGHTS and CDR2 YDEGEE. The CDR3 is CASSLGGSSYEQYF. The CDR3 DNA sequence: TGTGCCAGCAGCTTGGGGGGCAGCTCCTACGAGCAGTACTTC.

The genes are TRBV7-2 and TRBJ2-3; 11 bases align to TRBD2. The CDR3 is 15 amino acids. V trimming: 1 base; J trimming: 9 bases; junction bases outside the gene matches: 6. Germline CDR1 is SGHTA and CDR2 is FQGNSA. CDR3 in DNA: TGTGCCAGCAGCTTAGTAGGTAGCGGGGGGGTGACGCAGTATTTT. Protein: CASSLVGSGGVTQYF. Filled out from reference TRBV7-2 and TRBJ2-3, the complete variable domain reads GAGVSQSPSNKVTEKGKDVELRCDPISGHTALYWYRQSLGQGLEFLIYFQGNSAPDKSGLPSDRFSAERTGGSVSTLTIQRTQQEDSAVYLCASSLVGSGGVTQYFGPGTRLTVL.

This chain uses TRBV18 with TRBJ2-2; tentative D call: TRBD2 (6 bases). Germline CDR1 is KGHSH and CDR2 is LQKENI. Trimming took 2 bases from V and 5 from J, leaving 15 bases between them. This CDR3 region has 16 residues. In nucleotides, the CDR3 is TGTGCCAGCTCACCAAGCCAGGGCGGGGTGACCGGGGAGCTGTTTTTT. Translated: CASSPSQGGVTGELFF.

The chain combines TRBV19 with TRBJ2-3, with TRBD1 matching 8 bases. The CDR3 spans 18 residues. The trim removed 3 bases at V and 0 bases at J, leaving 11 bases unmatched. CDR1 and CDR2 from the germline V gene are LNHDA and SQIVND (reference sequence). CDR3 DNA: TGTGCCAGTAGTATGAAACCTATCGCAGGGGGCAGCACAGATACGCAGTATTTT. It translates to CASSMKPIAGGSTDTQYF. The whole variable domain, filled in from reference TRBV19 and TRBJ2-3, reads DGGITQSPKYLFRKEGQNVTLSCEQNLNHDAMYWYRQDPGQGLRLIYYSQIVNDFQKGDIAEGYSVSREKKESFPLTVTSAQKNPTAFYLCASSMKPIAGGSTDTQYFGPGTRLTVL.

V is TRBV7-6 and J is TRBJ2-7, with 8 bases aligning to TRBD2. J gave up 5 bases and V 4 bases, and 13 bases lay outside the gene matches. The germline gives CDR1 SGHVS, CDR2 FNYEAQ. The CDR3 extends over 16 amino acids. The CDR3 DNA sequence: TGTGCCAGCAGCTCGCGGATTGAGCGGGGGTTCCACGAGCAGTACTTC. It yields the protein CASSSRIERGFHEQYF.

The CDR3 DNA reads TGTGCCAGCACCTCGAGATGGGGGGGATTTACTGAAGCTTTCTTT. Translating it yields CASTSRWGGFTEAFF. The V call is TRBV11-1, the J call TRBJ1-1; perhaps TRBD1 as D (5 bases). Germline V gene data show CDR1 as SGHAT and CDR2 as FQDESV (reference sequence). Trimming left V 7 bases short and J 5 bases short, with 20 bases between. The length of the CDR3 is 15 residues.

This chain links TRBV11-2 with TRBJ2-7; the D gene is possibly TRBD1 (5 bases). CDR3 length: 15 amino acids. Germline V gene lookup returns CDR1 SGHAT and CDR2 FQNNGV. With 3 bases removed from V and 2 bases from J, the gap between germline ends came to 14 bases. In nucleotides, the CDR3 is TGTGCCAGCAGCTTTGGCAACAGGACAACCTACGAGCAGTACTTC. This encodes CASSFGNRTTYEQYF.

The chain carries TRBV7-8 and TRBJ2-7, with D unresolved. The CDR3 is made up of 12 amino acids. The germline V gene encodes CDR1 SGHVS and CDR2 FQNEAQ. Trimming cost V 5 bases and J 0 bases, with 5 bases left between them. CDR3 sequence reads: CASSLSSYEQYF. CDR3 DNA: TGTGCCAGCAGCCTCAGCTCCTACGAGCAGTACTTC.

The gene calls are TRBV18 and TRBJ2-1; 11 bases agree with TRBD2. Germline CDR1 KGHSH, CDR2 LQKENI. J was trimmed by 6 bases and V by 1 base; bases with no gene match: 2. The CDR3 sequence is 15 residues long. CDR3 amino acids: CASSPQTSGGNEQFF. CDR3 nucleotide sequence: TGTGCCAGCTCACCACAAACTAGCGGGGGCAATGAGCAGTTCTTC.

This clone was seen a handful of times. J is TRBJ2-7 and V is TRBV18; TRBD2 aligns across 7 bases. CDR3 length: 15 residues. J lost 0 bases, V lost 4 bases, and 6 bases had no gene match. Germline values: CDR1 KGHSH, CDR2 LQKENI. The CDR3: CASSQVGRGSYEQYF. CDR3 sequence (DNA): TGTGCCAGCTCACAGGTGGGGAGGGGCTCCTACGAGCAGTACTTC.

This clone appeared a few times. The chain joins TRBV10-3 to TRBJ1-1; D may be TRBD1 (6 bases). Trimming removed 8 bases from V and 6 bases from J, with 10 bases in between. Germline assignment: CDR1 ENHRY and CDR2 SYGVKD. CDR3 length: 11 residues. CDR3 bases: TGTGCCATCGGCGGGGGCCCTGAAGCTTTCTTT. As protein: CAIGGGPEAFF.

V and J are TRBV5-1 and TRBJ2-3; D is uncertain. CDR1 and CDR2 from the germline V gene are SGHRS and YFSETQ. The ends were cut back, 5 bases at V and 3 bases at J, with 13 bases in the middle. The CDR3 contains 14 residues. The CDR3 is CASSSLAGTDTQYF. The CDR3, as DNA: TGCGCCAGCAGTAGCTTAGCCGGGACAGATACGCAGTATTTT.

The V call is TRBV3-1 (or the pseudogene TRBV3-2), the J call TRBJ1-2, with D possibly matching TRBD1 (6 bases). In germline, CDR1 is LGHDT, CDR2 YNNKEL (reference sequence). Trimming stripped 2 bases from V and 5 bases from J, with 18 bases between. There are 16 residues in the CDR3. The CDR3 is CASSQRPLRTAYGYTF. For the CDR3, the DNA is TGTGCCAGCAGCCAAAGGCCCTTGAGGACAGCTTATGGCTACACCTTC.

This chain uses TRBV4-1 with TRBJ1-3; maybe TRBD1 (5 bases). The CDR3 contains 16 residues. Trimming took off 1 base at V and 0 bases at J, with 10 bases between the two ends. Germline V gives CDR1 MGHRA, CDR2 YSYEKL. The CDR3 region is CASSQGWGYSGNTIYF. Here the CDR3 DNA reads TGCGCCAGCAGCCAAGGGTGGGGCTACTCTGGAAACACCATATATTTT.

This chain connects TRBV28 to TRBJ2-7; TRBD2 aligns across 13 bases. The CDR3 is made up of 15 amino acids. Germline CDR1 is MDHEN and CDR2 is SYDVKM. With 3 bases clipped from V and 4 bases from J, the junction kept 3 bases outside the gene matches. In DNA form, the CDR3 reads TGTGCCAGCAGTTTGTGGACTAGCGGGGGATACGAGCAGTACTTC. The encoded protein is CASSLWTSGGYEQYF.

The gene calls are TRBV24-1 and TRBJ2-2; 7 bases are a match to TRBD2. V shed 2 bases, J shed 2 bases, and the junction held 4 bases outside the gene matches. Germline CDR1 KGHDR, CDR2 SFDVKD. This CDR3 region has 16 residues. Here the CDR3 DNA reads TGTGCCACCAGTGATTCCTGGGGGGGAAACACCGGGGAGCTGTTTTTT. It codes for CATSDSWGGNTGELFF.

This chain connects TRBV7-8 to TRBJ1-4, with TRBD1 identical over 10 bases. Looked up from germline, CDR1 is SGHVS and CDR2 is FQNEAQ. The CDR3 runs to 14 residues. Trimming took 3 bases from V and 6 from J; bases not matched to a gene: 1. CDR3 residues: CASSLGQGHEKLFF. CDR3 DNA sequence: TGTGCCAGCAGCTTGGGACAGGGGCATGAAAAACTGTTTTTT.

The chain couples TRBV6-2 or TRBV6-3 to TRBJ2-5; TRBD2 agrees at 8 bases. CDR1 and CDR2 (germline): MNHEY, SVGEGT. CDR3 length: 15 residues. V was clipped by 7 bases and J by 5 bases; unmatched bases: 12. As DNA, the CDR3 is TGTGCCAGCACCCCCCCGGGAGCGGGGGCTGAGACCCAGTACTTC. Protein sequence: CASTPPGAGAETQYF.

The chain is built from TRBV6-4 and TRBJ2-3, with 10 bases lining up with TRBD2. J gave up 2 bases and V 3 bases, and 5 bases lay outside the gene matches. Germline lookup yields CDR1 MRHNA and CDR2 SNTAGT. CDR3 length: 16 amino acids. The CDR3 region has the DNA TGTGCCAGCAGTGAAGGGAGCGGGGGGGCCACAGATACGCAGTATTTT. It specifies CASSEGSGGATDTQYF.

The CDR3 DNA sequence: TGTGCCAGCAGTTTAGGGCAGGGGTCCTTCTATGGCTACACCTTC. The encoded protein is CASSLGQGSFYGYTF. The rearrangement uses TRBV27 and TRBJ1-2; D may be TRBD1 (6 bases). With 2 bases removed from V and 4 bases from J, the gap between germline ends came to 14 bases. The germline V gene encodes CDR1 MNHEY and CDR2 SMNVEV (reference sequence). This CDR3 spans 15 amino acids.

V and J are TRBV25-1 and TRBJ2-3; TRBD1 agrees at 8 bases. The germline V gene encodes CDR1 MGHDK and CDR2 SYGVNS. This CDR3 has 16 amino acids. V shed 3 bases and J 1 base; nucleotides not matched to a gene: 6. The CDR3 region is CASSDMGTGRTDTQYF. CDR3 DNA: TGTGCCAGCAGTGACATGGGGACAGGACGCACAGATACGCAGTATTTT.

The table lists this clone with a count of one. J is TRBJ2-7 and V is TRBV20-1; D not certain. From germline, CDR1 is DFQATT and CDR2 SNEGSKA (reference sequence). The CDR3 runs to 13 residues. V was clipped by 3 bases and J by 0 bases, with 9 bases between them. CDR3 DNA sequence: TGCAGTGCTAGTAACAGCCTCTCCTACGAGCAGTACTTC. Amino acids: CSASNSLSYEQYF.

The chain combines TRBV7-2 with TRBJ1-5; TRBD1 is a possible D gene (6 bases). V was clipped by 1 base and J by 7 bases, with 14 bases between them. Germline V gene data show CDR1 as SGHTA and CDR2 as FQGNSA. The CDR3 covers 15 residues. The CDR3 sequence: CASSLGFQGTQPQHF. In DNA form, the CDR3 reads TGTGCCAGCAGCTTAGGGTTTCAGGGGACGCAGCCCCAGCATTTT.

The V and J genes are TRBV5-1 and TRBJ1-4, with a tentative D call TRBD1 (5 bases). V was clipped by 1 base and J by 6 bases, with 10 bases between them. Germline loops: CDR1 SGHRS, CDR2 YFSETQ. The CDR3 spans 14 residues. The CDR3 DNA sequence: TGCGCCAGCAGCTTGTTCGGCAGGGATGAAAAACTGTTTTTT. Translating gives CASSLFGRDEKLFF.

The chain joins TRBV10-3 to TRBJ1-1; D is undetermined. V lost 0 bases and J lost 5, with 16 bases in between. This CDR3 has 16 residues. Germline-derived CDR1 and CDR2 are ENHRY and SYGVKD. The CDR3 protein is CAISESNFGQYTEAFF. CDR3 sequence (DNA): TGTGCCATCAGTGAGTCGAATTTTGGTCAGTATACTGAAGCTTTCTTT.

The CDR3 loop reads CASSPYSGNTIYF. The CDR3 nucleotides are TGTGCCAGCAGTCCTTACTCTGGAAACACCATATATTTT. The chain joins TRBV2 to TRBJ1-3, with D hard to call. Deletions cut 5 bases from V and 0 bases from J, with 5 bases between. The CDR3 covers 13 residues. CDR1 SNHLY and CDR2 FYNNEI come from the germline V gene.

The J gene is TRBJ1-6, the V gene TRBV18; the D is unclear. V was shortened by 3 bases and J by 5 bases, with 14 bases between the two germline ends. This CDR3 has 16 residues. Per germline, CDR1 KGHSH and CDR2 LQKENI. The CDR3 DNA is TGTGCCAGCTCACCCACCGTCCAGGTTGATAATTCACCCCTCCACTTT. This codes for CASSPTVQVDNSPLHF.

The rearrangement uses TRBV6-1 and TRBJ1-2; D is uncertain. This CDR3 spans 15 amino acids. Germline CDR1 and CDR2: MNHNS and SASEGT. The ends were cut back, 0 bases at V and 5 bases at J, with 13 bases in the middle. CDR3 protein: CASSEAGWQNYGYTF. The CDR3 nucleotides are TGTGCCAGCAGTGAAGCCGGGTGGCAGAATTATGGCTACACCTTC.

This clone appeared a few times. The chain links TRBV6-6 to TRBJ1-5; 8 nucleotides match TRBD1. Germline-derived CDR1 and CDR2 are MNHNY and SVGAGI (reference sequence). Losses at the gene ends were 5 bases for V and 3 bases for J; bases not matched to a gene: 12. CDR3 size: 17 residues. CDR3 amino acids: CASSRRAGGTSNQPQHF. In DNA, the CDR3 is TGTGCCAGCAGTCGAAGGGCAGGGGGCACCTCCAATCAGCCCCAGCATTTT.